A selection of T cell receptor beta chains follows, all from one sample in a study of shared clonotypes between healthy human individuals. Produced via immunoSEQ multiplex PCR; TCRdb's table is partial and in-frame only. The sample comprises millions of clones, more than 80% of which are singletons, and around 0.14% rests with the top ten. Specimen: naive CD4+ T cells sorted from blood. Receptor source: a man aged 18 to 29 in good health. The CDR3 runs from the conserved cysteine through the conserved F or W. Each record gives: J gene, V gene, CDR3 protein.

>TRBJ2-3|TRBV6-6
CASRKGGTLSPDTQYF
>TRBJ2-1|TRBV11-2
CASSSGLTVPNEQFF
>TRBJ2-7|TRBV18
CASSPSDGSYEQYF
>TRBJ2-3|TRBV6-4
CASSGRSGDTQYF
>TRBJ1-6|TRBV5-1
CASSLPGQGNDSPLHF
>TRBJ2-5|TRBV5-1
CASSNTLETQYF
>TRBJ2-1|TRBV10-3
CAISEPRVSGEQFF
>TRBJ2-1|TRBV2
CASKGGASYNEQFF
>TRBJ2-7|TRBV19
CASRGTGATPEQYF
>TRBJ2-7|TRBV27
CASGRGGQGFYEQYF
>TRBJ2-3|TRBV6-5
CASSYGVSTDTQYF
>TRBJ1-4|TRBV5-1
CASSLTGTLNEKLFF
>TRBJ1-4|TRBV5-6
CASSLGQSNEKLFF
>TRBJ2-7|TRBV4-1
CASRRQGSYEQYF
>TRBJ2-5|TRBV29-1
CSVEQGGETQYF
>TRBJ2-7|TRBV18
CASSPTAGANYEQYF
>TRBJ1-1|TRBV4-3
CASSQDRTEAFF
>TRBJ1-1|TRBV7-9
CASSPNGTVNTEAFF
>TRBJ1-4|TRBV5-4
CASSPGTDPTNEKLFF
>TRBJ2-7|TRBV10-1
CASIRLSGPGGFYEQYF
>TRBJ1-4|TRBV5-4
CASSSGPRLFTTNEKLFF
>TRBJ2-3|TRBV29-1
CSVGLALTDTQYF
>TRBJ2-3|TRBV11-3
CASSEGPSDTQYF
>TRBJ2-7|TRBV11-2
CASSLQGRYEQYF
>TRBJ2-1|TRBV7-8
CASSLLLAGPKQFF
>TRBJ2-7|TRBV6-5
CASSYGGSEQYF
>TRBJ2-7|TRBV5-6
CASSLRLAGSYEQYF
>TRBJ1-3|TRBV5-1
CASSLEQGTGNTIYF
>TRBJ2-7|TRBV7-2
CASSLSPYEQYF
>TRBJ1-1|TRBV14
CASSQSKGVKTGEAFF
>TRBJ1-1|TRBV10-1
CASSATRGGTEAFF
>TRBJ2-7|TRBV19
CASSIGTSGTYEQYF
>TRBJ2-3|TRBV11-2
CASSLTLAADTQYF
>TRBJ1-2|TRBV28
CASRLGGGSGNYGYTF
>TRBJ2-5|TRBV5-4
CASSLGPPPVYQETQYF
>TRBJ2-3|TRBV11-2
CASSLDHSVSGRSTDTQYF
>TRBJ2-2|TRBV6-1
CASRGQAGELFF
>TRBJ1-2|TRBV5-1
CASTPQGEHYGYTF
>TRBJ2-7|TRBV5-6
CASSLGLQVGFYEQYF
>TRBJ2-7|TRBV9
CASSVGGTASYEQYF
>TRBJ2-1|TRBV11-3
CASSSPGLAGDGEQFF
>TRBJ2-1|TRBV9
CASSVADSSGGPYNEQFF
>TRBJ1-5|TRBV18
CASSPTGGEDQPQHF